The rows below give T cell receptor beta chains drawn from one sample of a study of cytomegalovirus exposure and HLA in healthy donors. Sequencing used immunoSEQ multiplex PCR; TCRdb keeps in-frame clones, though not all of them. The table shows about 110,000 clones, with roughly 73% occurring only once. The sequenced sample consisted of PBMCs. Receptors were obtained from a woman under 40 in good health and CMV-seronegative. The CDR3 runs from the conserved cysteine through the conserved F or W. A D gene is named only where the DNA matches it firmly. Clone size is not always given. Where it is, it says once, few, many or a class for expanded clones.

cdr3_nt: TGTGCCAGCAGCCATTCAGGGGGTACCGGGGAGCTGTTTTTT; cdr3_aa: CASSHSGGTGELFF; j_call: TRBJ2-2; clone_size: .; d_call: TRBD1; v_call: TRBV4-2
cdr3_nt: TGTGCCAGCAGTCTAGCGGAGTACTCCTACGAGCAGTACTTC; cdr3_aa: CASSLAEYSYEQYF; j_call: TRBJ2-7; clone_size: few; d_call: TRBD2; v_call: TRBV7-2
cdr3_nt: TGTGCCAGTAGTAACGGCAGGGACTATGGCTACACCTTC; cdr3_aa: CASSNGRDYGYTF; j_call: TRBJ1-2; clone_size: .; d_call: .; v_call: TRBV19
cdr3_nt: TGCGCCAGCAGCCGCGGACAGGGCCAAACTGAAGCCTTCTTT; cdr3_aa: CASSRGQGQTEAFF; j_call: TRBJ1-1; clone_size: .; d_call: TRBD1; v_call: TRBV4-3
cdr3_nt: TGCGCCAGCAGCCCCTCGCGGGCAGATACGCAGTATTTT; cdr3_aa: CASSPSRADTQYF; j_call: TRBJ2-3; clone_size: .; d_call: .; v_call: TRBV5-1
cdr3_nt: TGTGCCATCAGTGAGTCCAGTGAAGCTTTCTTT; cdr3_aa: CAISESSEAFF; j_call: TRBJ1-1; clone_size: .; d_call: .; v_call: TRBV10-3
cdr3_nt: TGCAGCGTAACCGGGACAGGGAGCTTC; cdr3_aa: CSVTGTGSF; j_call: TRBJ1-2; clone_size: .; d_call: TRBD1; v_call: TRBV29-1
cdr3_nt: TGTGCCAGCAGTTACGACAGAGGGACAAGACACACTGAAGCTTTCTTT; cdr3_aa: CASSYDRGTRHTEAFF; j_call: TRBJ1-1; clone_size: once; d_call: .; v_call: TRBV6-5
cdr3_nt: TGTGCCAGCAGGAGGGGGACTAGCGGGGGTGATACGCAGTATTTT; cdr3_aa: CASRRGTSGGDTQYF; j_call: TRBJ2-3; clone_size: .; d_call: TRBD2; v_call: TRBV6-4
cdr3_nt: TGCGCCAGCAGTCCCGGGGAGGGCTATGGCTACACCTTC; cdr3_aa: CASSPGEGYGYTF; j_call: TRBJ1-2; clone_size: .; d_call: .; v_call: TRBV4-1
cdr3_nt: TGTGCCAGTAAAAACCGGACACACAGGCATGAAAAACTGTTTTTT; cdr3_aa: CASKNRTHRHEKLFF; j_call: TRBJ1-4; clone_size: .; d_call: .; v_call: TRBV19
cdr3_nt: TGTGCCAGCAGCCCTCCCCCGCGCGATACGCAGTATTTT; cdr3_aa: CASSPPPRDTQYF; j_call: TRBJ2-3; clone_size: once; d_call: .; v_call: TRBV5-8
cdr3_nt: TGTGCCAGCAGCGCGGGACTAGCGGGGGGGCTGGCTACGCAGTATTTT; cdr3_aa: CASSAGLAGGLATQYF; j_call: TRBJ2-3; clone_size: .; d_call: TRBD2; v_call: TRBV6-6
cdr3_nt: TGTGCCAGCAGCGATAAACTAATTGGTTCGAATGGCTACACCTTC; cdr3_aa: CASSDKLIGSNGYTF; j_call: TRBJ1-2; clone_size: .; d_call: .; v_call: TRBV7-9
cdr3_nt: TGTGCCAGCAGTCAAAACAGGGCCACTGAAGCTTTCTTT; cdr3_aa: CASSQNRATEAFF; j_call: TRBJ1-1; clone_size: .; d_call: .; v_call: TRBV2
cdr3_nt: TGCGCCAGCAGTGCGATGGACGGGGTAAGTTTAGGCACCTTC; cdr3_aa: CASSAMDGVSLGTF; j_call: TRBJ1-2; clone_size: .; d_call: .; v_call: TRBV10-1
cdr3_nt: TGTGCCAGCAGCCAGACTTTGCAAGAGACCCAGTACTTC; cdr3_aa: CASSQTLQETQYF; j_call: TRBJ2-5; clone_size: once; d_call: .; v_call: TRBV6-5
cdr3_nt: TGTGCCAGCACAGGGCGGTATGGCTACACCTTC; cdr3_aa: CASTGRYGYTF; j_call: TRBJ1-2; clone_size: few; d_call: .; v_call: TRBV28
cdr3_nt: TGCGCCAGCAGCTGGGGACAGAACACCGGGGAGCTGTTTTTT; cdr3_aa: CASSWGQNTGELFF; j_call: TRBJ2-2; clone_size: .; d_call: .; v_call: TRBV5-1
cdr3_nt: TGTGCCAGCAGCTTCCTCAGGGGGCAGAGTGGCTACACCTTC; cdr3_aa: CASSFLRGQSGYTF; j_call: TRBJ1-2; clone_size: .; d_call: TRBD1; v_call: TRBV11-2
cdr3_nt: TGTGCCAGCAGCCGGAGGGAGCACTACGAGCAGTACTTC; cdr3_aa: CASSRREHYEQYF; j_call: TRBJ2-7; clone_size: few; d_call: .; v_call: TRBV6-5
cdr3_nt: TGTGCCTGGACCCTCGGGGTGGAGGGAACTGAAGCTTTCTTT; cdr3_aa: CAWTLGVEGTEAFF; j_call: TRBJ1-1; clone_size: .; d_call: .; v_call: TRBV30
cdr3_nt: TGTGCCAGCTCAGAAAGCGAAGGGGCTGGCTACACCTTC; cdr3_aa: CASSESEGAGYTF; j_call: TRBJ1-2; clone_size: .; d_call: .; v_call: TRBV18
cdr3_nt: TGTGCCAGCAGCTCCCTGGCGGAGCCCCAGCATTTT; cdr3_aa: CASSSLAEPQHF; j_call: TRBJ1-5; clone_size: .; d_call: .; v_call: TRBV7-9
cdr3_nt: TGTGCCAGCAGCTCCGTGGACAGGGCCATTAACTATGGCTACACCTTC; cdr3_aa: CASSSVDRAINYGYTF; j_call: TRBJ1-2; clone_size: few; d_call: TRBD1; v_call: TRBV7-9
cdr3_nt: TGTGCCAGTAGTATAGGGGAGGTAAACACCATATATTTT; cdr3_aa: CASSIGEVNTIYF; j_call: TRBJ1-3; clone_size: .; d_call: .; v_call: TRBV19
cdr3_nt: TGTGCCAGCAGTTTCTACAGGGGGGGGGAGCTGTTTTTT; cdr3_aa: CASSFYRGGELFF; j_call: TRBJ2-2; clone_size: .; d_call: TRBD1; v_call: TRBV27
cdr3_nt: TGTGCCAGCAGCTTAGGACAGGGGGGATACGAGCAGTACTTC; cdr3_aa: CASSLGQGGYEQYF; j_call: TRBJ2-7; clone_size: .; d_call: TRBD1; v_call: TRBV11-3
cdr3_nt: TGTGCCACCATGAACCTGGGGGCCTCCTACAATGAGCAGTTCTTC; cdr3_aa: CATMNLGASYNEQFF; j_call: TRBJ2-1; clone_size: few; d_call: .; v_call: TRBV19
cdr3_nt: TGCGCCAGCAGCCTCCGGACTAGCGGGAAGGAGCAGTACTTC; cdr3_aa: CASSLRTSGKEQYF; j_call: TRBJ2-7; clone_size: few; d_call: TRBD2; v_call: TRBV4-3
cdr3_nt: TGTGCCAGCACCCCCTCGGGGGAACAGCCCCCCCGGGCTTTCTTT; cdr3_aa: CASTPSGEQPPRAFF; j_call: TRBJ1-1; clone_size: many; d_call: .; v_call: TRBV6-1
cdr3_nt: TGCGCCAGCAGCCAAGACGTAAGGCTAGAGAACACCGGGGAGCTGTTTTTT; cdr3_aa: CASSQDVRLENTGELFF; j_call: TRBJ2-2; clone_size: .; d_call: .; v_call: TRBV4-3
cdr3_nt: TGCGCCAGCAGTGAAATCCTCGGGGGGGGGCCCAACAATGAGCAGTTCTTC; cdr3_aa: CASSEILGGGPNNEQFF; j_call: TRBJ2-1; clone_size: few; d_call: TRBD2; v_call: TRBV5-1
cdr3_nt: TGTGCCAGCAGCGTAGAACTCCCCGAAGGGGGTAATGAGCAGTTCTTC; cdr3_aa: CASSVELPEGGNEQFF; j_call: TRBJ2-1; clone_size: .; d_call: .; v_call: TRBV9
cdr3_nt: TGTGCCAGCAGCACAGGGAACGCGGGCTACACCTTC; cdr3_aa: CASSTGNAGYTF; j_call: TRBJ1-2; clone_size: .; d_call: .; v_call: TRBV6-5
cdr3_nt: TGTGCCTGGAGTTGGACTAGCGGGAGTAGGGAGACCCAGTACTTC; cdr3_aa: CAWSWTSGSRETQYF; j_call: TRBJ2-5; clone_size: .; d_call: TRBD2; v_call: TRBV30
cdr3_nt: TGTGCCAGTACCGCCGAGGGGGCGAATTCACCCCTCCACTTT; cdr3_aa: CASTAEGANSPLHF; j_call: TRBJ1-6; clone_size: .; d_call: TRBD1; v_call: TRBV19
cdr3_nt: TGTGCCAGCAGTTACAGGGGTCCGGCTAAGGAGCAGTACTTC; cdr3_aa: CASSYRGPAKEQYF; j_call: TRBJ2-7; clone_size: .; d_call: .; v_call: TRBV6-5
cdr3_nt: TGTGCCAGCAGTGACTCGACTAGCGGGGGGGCAGATACGCAGTATTTT; cdr3_aa: CASSDSTSGGADTQYF; j_call: TRBJ2-3; clone_size: medium-sized; d_call: TRBD2; v_call: TRBV6-4
cdr3_nt: TGCGCCAGCCGCGGGGGAGGAGGTGGCTATGGCTACACCTTC; cdr3_aa: CASRGGGGGYGYTF; j_call: TRBJ1-2; clone_size: .; d_call: .; v_call: TRBV5-1
cdr3_nt: TGTGCCAGCAGCTACAGGGGATCGAAACCTGAAGCTTTCTTT; cdr3_aa: CASSYRGSKPEAFF; j_call: TRBJ1-1; clone_size: .; d_call: TRBD1; v_call: TRBV13
cdr3_nt: TGCGCCAGCGGGACCCCCGGGACTTACACTAGGCAGTACTTC; cdr3_aa: CASGTPGTYTRQYF; j_call: TRBJ2-7; clone_size: once; d_call: .; v_call: TRBV10-2
cdr3_nt: TGTGCCAGCAGTTGGGACAGGGGCAATGAGCAGTTCTTC; cdr3_aa: CASSWDRGNEQFF; j_call: TRBJ2-1; clone_size: .; d_call: TRBD1; v_call: TRBV27
cdr3_nt: TGCAGCGTCGCCAGGGGAAACCCGAACACCGGGGAGCTGTTTTTT; cdr3_aa: CSVARGNPNTGELFF; j_call: TRBJ2-2; clone_size: few; d_call: .; v_call: TRBV29-1
cdr3_nt: TGTGCCAGCAGCTTACAGGGTGGGGACACTGAAGCTTTCTTT; cdr3_aa: CASSLQGGDTEAFF; j_call: TRBJ1-1; clone_size: .; d_call: .; v_call: TRBV7-6
cdr3_nt: TGTGCCAGCAGTCAACTTGGGGGGAGCTCTGGAAACACCATATATTTT; cdr3_aa: CASSQLGGSSGNTIYF; j_call: TRBJ1-3; clone_size: few; d_call: .; v_call: TRBV27
cdr3_nt: TGTGCCAGCAGCACGGGACTTCACTCCTACAATGAGCAGTTCTTC; cdr3_aa: CASSTGLHSYNEQFF; j_call: TRBJ2-1; clone_size: .; d_call: .; v_call: TRBV9
cdr3_nt: TGTGCCAGCAGTTCGACAGGTGAAGCTTTCTTT; cdr3_aa: CASSSTGEAFF; j_call: TRBJ1-1; clone_size: .; d_call: .; v_call: TRBV6-5
cdr3_nt: TGTGCCAGTAGTGTCCGTCGGGCAGGGGGTGGGCACACCTTC; cdr3_aa: CASSVRRAGGGHTF; j_call: TRBJ1-2; clone_size: .; d_call: TRBD1; v_call: TRBV19
cdr3_nt: TGTGCCAGCAGTGAATGGGGAGAGAGAAACACCATATATTTT; cdr3_aa: CASSEWGERNTIYF; j_call: TRBJ1-3; clone_size: .; d_call: .; v_call: TRBV6-1
cdr3_nt: TGCAGCGCTACTCTAGGACAGGGGGGTTCACCCCTCCACTTT; cdr3_aa: CSATLGQGGSPLHF; j_call: TRBJ1-6; clone_size: .; d_call: TRBD1; v_call: TRBV29-1
cdr3_nt: TGTGCCAGCACCCCCCCCGGGGACAGGGGAGATAATGAGCAGTTCTTC; cdr3_aa: CASTPPGDRGDNEQFF; j_call: TRBJ2-1; clone_size: few; d_call: TRBD1; v_call: TRBV6-6